What follows is one T cell receptor beta chain and its context. As originally analysed: The authors estimated nucleated cell counts from reference gene primer amplification. Sequencing used immunoSEQ multiplex PCR; TCRdb keeps in-frame clones, though not all of them. The V and J calls and clone size are taken from that table; D and trimming were inferred from the DNA. The table records about 33,000 clones, approximately 80% of them present only once. The data derive from a study of blood T cell repertoires in COVID-19. Study overall: Researchers got acute and convalescent COVID-19 samples from the United States, Italy and Spain. Nucleic acid was either cDNA or gDNA, and it came from T cells, B-cell-depleted T cells, or PBMCs.

The V end lost 4 bases, the J end lost 11 bases, and 18 bases lay between the germline ends. The CDR3 sequence is 14 residues long. The germline V gene encodes CDR1 SGHNT and CDR2 YYREEE (reference sequence). This TCR was recovered from a man older than 75 with acute or convalescent COVID-19. V usage is TRBV5-4 and J usage is TRBJ1-4; tentative D call: TRBD1 (6 bases). The source material was peripheral blood. The CDR3 bases are TGTGCCAGCAGCGATACGGGCGGGGGGCGGAAACTGTTTTTT. This encodes CASSDTGGGRKLFF.